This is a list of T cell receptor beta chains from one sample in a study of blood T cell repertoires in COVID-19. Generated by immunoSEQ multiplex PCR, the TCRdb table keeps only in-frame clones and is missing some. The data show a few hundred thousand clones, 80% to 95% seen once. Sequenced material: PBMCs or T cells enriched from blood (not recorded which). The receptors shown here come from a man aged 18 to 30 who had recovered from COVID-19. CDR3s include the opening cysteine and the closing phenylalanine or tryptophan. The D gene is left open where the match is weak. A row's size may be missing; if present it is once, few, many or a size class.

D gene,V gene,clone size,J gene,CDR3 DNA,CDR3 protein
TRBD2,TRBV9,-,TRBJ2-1,TGTGCCAGCAGCGTAGTCGCTAGCGGGAGCAATGAGCAGTTCTTC,CASSVVASGSNEQFF
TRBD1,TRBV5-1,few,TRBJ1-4,TGCGCCAGCAGTCGTAGGGGACAGGATAATGAAAAACTGTTTTTT,CASSRRGQDNEKLFF
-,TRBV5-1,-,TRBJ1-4,TGCGCCAGCAGCTCGGGGGGCCAGGGAAATGAAAAACTGTTTTTT,CASSSGGQGNEKLFF
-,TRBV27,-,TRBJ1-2,-,CASSLVGTGIHTF
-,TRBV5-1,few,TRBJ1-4,TGCGCCAGCAGCCGAGAGGGGAGGAAGGTTCCCAATGAAAAACTGTTTTTT,CASSREGRKVPNEKLFF
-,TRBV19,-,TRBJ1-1,TGTGCCAGTAACAAAGCAGCGGACGGAGCGAACACTGAAGCTTTCTTT,CASNKAADGANTEAFF
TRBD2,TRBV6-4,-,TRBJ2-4,TGTGCCAGACGTAAACCGACTAGCGGGAGTACCTTGAGTAGAAACATTCAGTACTTC,CARRKPTSGSTLSRNIQYF
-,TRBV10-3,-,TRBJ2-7,TGTGCCATCAGTGGAGCTACCTCGAGTGCCTACGAGCAGTACTTC,CAISGATSSAYEQYF
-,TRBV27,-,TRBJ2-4,TGTGCCAGCAGTCGATACAGTGTAGCCAAAAACATTCAGTACTTC,CASSRYSVAKNIQYF
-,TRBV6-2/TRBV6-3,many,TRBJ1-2,TGTGCCAGCAGTTTCCCGGGTCTCTATGGCTACACCTTC,CASSFPGLYGYTF
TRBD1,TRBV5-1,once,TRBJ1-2,TGCGCCAGCAGCTTGGGTGGAACAGGGGGACTCTATGGCTACACCTTC,CASSLGGTGGLYGYTF
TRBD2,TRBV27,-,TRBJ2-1,TGTGCCAGCAGTCTATTAGCGGGAGGGCTTGATGAGCAGTTCTTC,CASSLLAGGLDEQFF
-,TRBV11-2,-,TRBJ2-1,TGTGCCAGCAGCTTAGTAGCGGAAGCGTACAATGAGCAGTTCTTC,CASSLVAEAYNEQFF
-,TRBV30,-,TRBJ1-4,TGTGCCTGGAGTCGAGGAGTTAGGGAAAAACTGTTTTTT,CAWSRGVREKLFF
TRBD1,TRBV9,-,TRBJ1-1,TGTGCCAGCAGCGTAGGACAGGGGGGTTTTTTGAACACTGAAGCTTTCTTT,CASSVGQGGFLNTEAFF
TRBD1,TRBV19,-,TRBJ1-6,TGTGCCAGTAGTTTACAGGGGAATTCACCCCTCCACTTT,CASSLQGNSPLHF
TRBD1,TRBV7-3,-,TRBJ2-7,TGTGCCAGCACCGCTTCCGCCGGGACAGGACTCTACGAGCAGTACTTC,CASTASAGTGLYEQYF
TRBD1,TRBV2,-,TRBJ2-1,TGTGCCAGCAACCCATTCGACAGGGCGTACAATGAGCAGTTCTTC,CASNPFDRAYNEQFF
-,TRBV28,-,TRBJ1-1,TGTGCCAGCCCAGCCAGGGCAGGGCTCAACACTGAAGCTTTCTTT,CASPARAGLNTEAFF
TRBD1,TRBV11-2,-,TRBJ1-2,TGTGCCAGCAGCCTGACCTCCGGGACAGGGGACGGCTACACCTTC,CASSLTSGTGDGYTF
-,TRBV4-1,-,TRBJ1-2,TGCGCCAGCAGCCAATCTGGGGCTACAGGTCTCTCCTATGGCTACACCTTC,CASSQSGATGLSYGYTF
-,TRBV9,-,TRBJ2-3,TGTGCCAGCACCCCGGGTCCGGGAGCGCCCACAGATACGCAGTATTTT,CASTPGPGAPTDTQYF
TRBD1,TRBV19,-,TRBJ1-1,TGTGCCAGTAGTATAGTTACAGGGGCCCTCGTAGTTGGCACTGAAGCTTTCTTT,CASSIVTGALVVGTEAFF
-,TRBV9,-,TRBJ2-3,TGTGCCAGCAGCGTAGACGGCGGCCGAACGACAGATACGCAGTATTTT,CASSVDGGRTTDTQYF
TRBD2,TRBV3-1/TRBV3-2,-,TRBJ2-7,TGTGCCAGCAGCCACGGGCTAACTAGCGGGAGGGGCTCGTCCCCCGAGCAGTACTTC,CASSHGLTSGRGSSPEQYF